Below, 32 T cell receptor beta chains from the same sample are listed, as sequenced in a study of cytomegalovirus exposure and HLA in healthy donors. Vbeta (60) and Jbeta (13) primers were used in the PCR. TCRdb's table, derived via immunoSEQ multiplex PCR, lists solely in-frame clones and lacks some. The table records around 120,000 clones, more than 60% of them present only once. Input material: PBMCs. These receptors came from a woman in her thirties or forties in good health and CMV-seronegative.

The chain links TRBV6-5 to TRBJ1-4, with 7 nucleotides matching TRBD1. Trimming took 6 bases from V and 10 from J; bases not matched to a gene: 11. The germline CDR1 and CDR2 sequences are MNHEY and SVGAGI. The CDR3 totals 14 residues. This CDR3 reads CASRARDRRGKLFF. CDR3 bases: TGTGCCAGCAGGGCCCGGGACAGAAGGGGAAAACTGTTTTTT.

This chain connects TRBV18 to TRBJ2-5, with a weak D call TRBD2 (5 bases). This CDR3 has 15 residues. Germline V gene sequence: CDR1 KGHSH, CDR2 LQKENI. V was trimmed by 3 bases and J by 8 bases, leaving 19 bases between them. The DNA of the CDR3 is TGTGCCAGCTCACCGAGCCTGTCGGGTCCGGGAACCCAGTACTTC. This encodes CASSPSLSGPGTQYF.

The chain recombines TRBV7-3 with TRBJ2-3, with a tentative D call TRBD1 (6 bases). The CDR3 length is 16 residues. V lost 1 base to trimming and J lost 4 bases, with 15 bases between them. Germline V gene lookup returns CDR1 SGHTA and CDR2 FQGTGA. CDR3 amino acids: CASSLSRGDLADTQYF. CDR3 nucleotides: TGTGCCAGCAGCTTAAGCAGGGGAGATCTTGCAGATACGCAGTATTTT.

The chain is built from TRBV7-8 and TRBJ2-4; a weak D match, TRBD2 (6 bases). Germline assignment: CDR1 SGHVS and CDR2 FQNEAQ. Trimming stripped 5 bases from V and 0 bases from J, with 14 bases between. The length of the CDR3 is 16 residues. The CDR3 loop is CASSPRLDLAKNIQYF. CDR3 nucleotides: TGTGCCAGCAGCCCAAGACTAGACTTAGCCAAAAACATTCAGTACTTC.

The gene calls are TRBV2 and TRBJ2-1; 9 nucleotides agree with TRBD2. The CDR3 is 15 residues long. Germline V lookup: CDR1 SNHLY, CDR2 FYNNEI. The V and J ends lost 6 bases and 6 bases, in that order; junction bases with no gene match: 9. The CDR3 nucleotides are TGTGCCAGCAGCTCGCTAGCGGGGCTCAGCAATGAGCAGTTCTTC. Translated, it gives CASSSLAGLSNEQFF.

The chain couples TRBV4-3 to TRBJ2-2; 7 positions match TRBD1. Losses at the gene ends were 5 bases for V and 9 bases for J; bases not matched to a gene: 18. Germline CDR1 LGHNA, CDR2 YSLEER. The CDR3 has 17 residues. The CDR3: CASSMYGRQGKAWELFF. The CDR3 DNA reads TGCGCCAGCAGCATGTATGGGAGACAGGGAAAGGCCTGGGAGCTGTTTTTT.

This clone appeared a few times. The chain carries TRBV4-2 and TRBJ1-4; a possible D gene is TRBD1 (6 bases). CDR3 length equals 17 residues. V was pared by 2 bases and J by 2 bases, with 15 bases between. CDR1 and CDR2 (germline): LGHNA, YNFKEQ. The CDR3 region is CASSQLLRGTTNEKLFF. As DNA, the CDR3 is TGTGCCAGCAGCCAACTATTGAGGGGGACGACTAATGAAAAACTGTTTTTT.

This chain uses TRBV27 with TRBJ2-7; 10 nucleotides match TRBD2. Germline V gene data show CDR1 as MNHEY and CDR2 as SMNVEV (reference sequence). The CDR3 totals 15 residues. The V gene end was trimmed by 2 bases and the J gene end by 6 bases; junction bases not matched to a gene: 7. CDR3 amino acids: CASSLNEAGGREQYF. The CDR3 nucleotides are TGTGCCAGCAGTTTAAACGAAGCGGGAGGGCGCGAGCAGTACTTC.

The V call is TRBV29-1, the J call TRBJ1-5; possible D gene TRBD1, 6 bases. Germline V gene sequence: CDR1 SQVTM, CDR2 ANQGSEA. Trimming removed 6 bases at V and 6 bases at J, with 21 bases between. The CDR3 has 15 residues. The CDR3 DNA reads TGCAGCGTGGGGGGGGGTTCGGGGGCTAGTCAGCCCCAGCATTTT. The encoded protein is CSVGGGSGASQPQHF.

This chain connects TRBV11-2 to TRBJ2-7; tentatively, D is TRBD2 (5 bases). The V gene lost 2 bases and the J gene lost 5 bases, with 13 bases spanning the gap. The CDR3 is made up of 14 amino acids. CDR1 and CDR2 (germline): SGHAT, FQNNGV. The CDR3, as DNA: TGTGCCAGCAGCTTAAGCGGTGGTCGGCACGAGCAGTACTTC. Encoded protein: CASSLSGGRHEQYF.

The rearrangement links TRBV7-2 to TRBJ1-2; D might be TRBD1 (5 bases). V dropped 0 bases and J dropped 2 bases, with 10 bases sitting between them. The length of the CDR3 is 15 residues. CDR1 and CDR2 from the germline V gene are SGHTA and FQGNSA. This CDR3 is CASSLAGDRNYGYTF. The CDR3 region has the DNA TGTGCCAGCAGCTTAGCAGGGGATAGGAACTATGGCTACACCTTC.

The DNA of the CDR3 is TGCGCCAGCAGCCAATACGCAGGGCAGGGTCAGCCCCAGCATTTT. Protein product: CASSQYAGQGQPQHF. The chain is built from TRBV4-3 and TRBJ1-5, with D possibly matching TRBD1 (5 bases). CDR1 LGHNA and CDR2 YSLEER come from the germline V gene. This CDR3 has 15 amino acids. The ends were cut back, 2 bases at V and 6 bases at J, with 14 bases in the middle.

The rearrangement joins TRBV28 to TRBJ1-2; D uncertain. In germline, CDR1 is MDHEN, CDR2 SYDVKM. Deletions cut 3 bases from V and 6 bases from J, with 14 bases between. This CDR3 spans 14 amino acids. The CDR3 loop reads CASSLYQEVNGYTF. The CDR3, as DNA: TGTGCCAGCAGTTTGTACCAGGAGGTCAATGGCTACACCTTC.

This chain uses TRBV18 with TRBJ2-1, with TRBD2 matching 10 bases. The CDR3 consists of 15 residues. Germline CDR1 reads KGHSH; CDR2 reads LQKENI. Trimming removed 3 bases from V and 2 bases from J; junction bases left unmatched: 1. The CDR3 DNA reads as TGTGCCAGCTCACCCAGCGGGAGGGCCTACAATGAGCAGTTCTTC. Translating gives CASSPSGRAYNEQFF.

This chain connects TRBV28 to TRBJ2-2, with 7 bases lining up with TRBD2. The CDR3 has 15 residues. Germline assignment: CDR1 MDHEN and CDR2 SYDVKM. After removal of 2 bases from V and 4 bases from J, the junction contained 4 bases not matched to a gene. CDR3 loop: CASSLAGVVTGELFF. CDR3 nucleotides: TGTGCCAGCAGTTTAGCGGGAGTGGTCACCGGGGAGCTGTTTTTT.

The genes are TRBV27 and TRBJ1-1, with a possible D match to TRBD1 (5 bases). The germline V gene encodes CDR1 MNHEY and CDR2 SMNVEV (reference sequence). V lost 7 bases to trimming and J lost 1 base, with 10 bases between them. The length of the CDR3 is 13 residues. The CDR3 DNA reads as TGTGCCAGCATGATAGACAGGAACACTGAAGCTTTCTTT. It is translated as CASMIDRNTEAFF.

V usage is TRBV5-4 and J usage is TRBJ1-2, with D maybe TRBD1 (6 bases). The CDR3 extends over 16 amino acids. The germline CDR1 and CDR2 sequences are SGHNT and YYREEE (reference sequence). Trimming pared 0 bases from V and 4 bases from J, leaving 16 bases between. CDR3 sequence: CASSLAGGAQGYGYTF. The CDR3 DNA sequence: TGTGCCAGCAGCTTGGCCGGGGGGGCACAGGGCTATGGCTACACCTTC.

This chain joins TRBV4-3 and TRBJ2-3, with 7 bases fitting TRBD2. The V gene's germline CDR1 is LGHNA and CDR2 YSLEER. Trimming cost V 8 bases and J 2 bases; bases outside gene matches: 13. The CDR3 spans 16 residues. The CDR3 region is CASPEPGGGNTDTQYF. As DNA, the CDR3 is TGCGCCAGCCCGGAGCCGGGCGGGGGAAACACAGATACGCAGTATTTT.

The V and J genes are TRBV12-5 and TRBJ2-5; no firm D call. The CDR3 covers 14 residues. V dropped 7 bases and J dropped 1 base, with 13 bases sitting between them. Germline loops: CDR1 LGHNT, CDR2 FRNRAP. This CDR3 is CASVPPLFQETQYF. Written as DNA, the CDR3 is TGTGCTAGTGTTCCCCCATTGTTCCAAGAGACCCAGTACTTC. The entire variable domain, with the rest obtained from reference TRBV12-5 and TRBJ2-5, is as follows: DARVTQTPRHKVTEMGQEVTMRCQPILGHNTVFWYRQTMMQGLELLAYFRNRAPLDDSGMPKDRFSAEMPDATLATLKIQPSEPRDSAVYFCASVPPLFQETQYFGPGTRLLVL.

The chain employs TRBV18 and TRBJ2-7; 7 bases match TRBD1. The CDR3 totals 15 residues. From germline, CDR1 is KGHSH and CDR2 LQKENI. V shed 6 bases, J shed 5 bases, and the junction held 13 bases outside the gene matches. CDR3 coding DNA: TGTGCCAGCTCCCCAAATACAGGGGATGGCGACGAGCAGTACTTC. It translates to CASSPNTGDGDEQYF.

This clone has just a few counts. The chain recombines TRBV2 with TRBJ2-1, with TRBD2 matching 9 bases. V gave up 9 bases and J gave up 3 bases; unmatched junction bases: 12. Germline V gene data show CDR1 as SNHLY and CDR2 as FYNNEI. This CDR3 contains 16 residues. CDR3 residues: CARRGGQQQFYNEQFF. Here the CDR3 DNA reads TGTGCCAGGCGGGGGGGCCAACAGCAGTTCTACAATGAGCAGTTCTTC.

V usage is TRBV4-2 and J usage is TRBJ2-2, with 8 bases identical to TRBD1. Germline CDR1 and CDR2: LGHNA and YNFKEQ. V shed 4 bases, J shed 6 bases, and the junction held 10 bases outside the gene matches. The CDR3 sequence is 16 residues long. CDR3 sequence (DNA): TGTGCCAGCAGCCTGGAAACCCAGGGGGCGGCCGGGGAGCTGTTTTTT. Translation gives CASSLETQGAAGELFF.

V and J are TRBV7-9 and TRBJ2-1; 9 bases are shared with TRBD2. The CDR3 runs 16 residues. Per the germline V gene, CDR1 is SEHNR and CDR2 is FQNEAQ (reference sequence). CDR3 sequence: CSIPSLTVAGVYEQFF. The CDR3 DNA is TGTTCCATCCCAAGTCTTACTGTAGCGGGAGTGTATGAGCAGTTCTTC.

The chain carries TRBV28 and TRBJ1-2; a possible D gene is TRBD1 (6 bases). The CDR3 covers 15 residues. The V end lost 3 bases, the J end lost 3 bases, and 14 bases lay between the germline ends. Germline V lookup: CDR1 MDHEN, CDR2 SYDVKM. The CDR3 here is CASSLGRGFDYGYTF. DNA for the CDR3: TGTGCCAGCAGTTTGGGCAGGGGATTCGACTATGGCTACACCTTC.

This chain connects TRBV4-3 to TRBJ1-3, with 8 bases aligning to TRBD1. Germline CDR1 and CDR2: LGHNA and YSLEER. The CDR3 is 17 residues long. The J segment lost 1 base and the V segment lost 2 bases, leaving 7 bases of the junction unmatched. Here the CDR3 reads CASSQWTGSQSGNTIYF. CDR3 nucleotide sequence: TGCGCCAGCAGCCAATGGACAGGGTCCCAATCTGGAAACACCATATATTTT.

This clone was found once. This chain connects TRBV4-3 to TRBJ2-2; possibly TRBD2 for D (6 bases). Germline CDR1 reads LGHNA; CDR2 reads YSLEER. This CDR3 has 13 residues. V shed 0 bases and J shed 11 bases, with 10 bases lying between them. In nucleotides, the CDR3 is TGCGCCAGCAGCCAAGAAGGTGGACTAGAGCTGTTTTTT. The encoded protein is CASSQEGGLELFF.

The V call is TRBV4-2, the J call TRBJ2-7; 8 bases agree with TRBD2. CDR3 size: 15 residues. CDR1 LGHNA and CDR2 YNFKEQ come from the germline V gene. Trimming at V came to 5 bases and at J to 1 base, leaving 7 bases not matched to a gene. The CDR3: CASSLSLAVSYEQYF. The CDR3 coding sequence is TGTGCCAGCAGCTTGTCACTAGCGGTTTCCTACGAGCAGTACTTC.

This clone was recorded a few times. The rearrangement joins TRBV6-8 to TRBJ2-7; 11 bases fit TRBD2. Germline CDR1 reads MNHGY; CDR2 reads SAAAGT. The CDR3 spans 21 residues. V lost 7 bases, J lost 1 base, and 24 bases stayed unmatched. As DNA, the CDR3 is TGTGCCAGCACCCAAAAGCAGCCTCCGCGAACCGGGACTAGCGGTTCCTACGAGCAGTACTTC. Translated, it gives CASTQKQPPRTGTSGSYEQYF.

The chain is built from TRBV6-6 and TRBJ2-1; TRBD2 aligns across 8 bases. The J segment lost 6 bases and the V segment lost 6 bases, leaving 7 bases of the junction unmatched. The germline CDR1 and CDR2 sequences are MNHNY and SVGAGI (reference sequence). This CDR3 has 14 residues. The CDR3 here is CASRRLAKVNEQFF. Written as DNA, the CDR3 is TGTGCCAGCAGAAGACTAGCGAAGGTCAATGAGCAGTTCTTC.

J is TRBJ2-7 and V is TRBV6-5, with D unresolved. Per the germline V gene, CDR1 is MNHEY and CDR2 is SVGAGI. This CDR3 has 14 residues. V lost 6 bases and J lost 3, with 15 bases in between. CDR3 in amino acids: CASSPTYFNYEQYF. DNA for the CDR3: TGTGCCAGCAGCCCCACCTACTTCAACTACGAGCAGTACTTC.

The CDR3 bases are TGTGCCAGCAGTGACTTTTGGGGCCCTCAGGGAGGTCATGGCTACACCTTC. Amino acids: CASSDFWGPQGGHGYTF. The V and J genes are TRBV6-4 and TRBJ1-2, with a weak D call TRBD1 (5 bases). The CDR3 is made up of 17 amino acids. Trimming took 1 base from V and 6 from J, leaving 21 bases between them. CDR1 and CDR2 from the germline V gene are MRHNA and SNTAGT.

The chain recombines TRBV6-9 with TRBJ2-3, with D possibly matching TRBD2 (5 bases). Trimming pared 7 bases from V and 8 bases from J, leaving 10 bases between. The germline V gene encodes CDR1 MNHGY and CDR2 SVAAGI. The CDR3 spans 11 residues. CDR3 nucleotides: TGTGCCAGCAAAGGAGGAGGTACGCAGTATTTT. It translates to CASKGGGTQYF.